Here is one T cell receptor beta chain with its context. The antigen is unknown. The sample is drawn from a study of monozygotic twins with inflammatory bowel disease. Findings and caveats of the study: Relative to healthy twins, IBD patients had fewer clonotypes in common with others, a gap that was especially apparent with disease activity. Findings did not support one strong IBD-associated signal or clonotype. Discordant twins had repertoire similarity that did not differ from that of concordant twins, possibly from limited power.

cDNA encoding TCRalpha and TCRbeta underwent two nested PCRs of approximately 16 and 10 cycles, each of which was followed by bead purification. TCRdb reprocessed the 5' RACE reads and reports one entry per CDR3 protein, with no DNA. Its table lists fewer than 400,000 distinct CDR3 sequences. Sequenced input: blood. This TCR was recovered from a human donor with ulcerative colitis or Crohn's disease, or a healthy co-twin of an affected twin (not recorded which).

The chain's CDR3 is CASSLSTAYEQYF. The rearrangement links TRBV18 to TRBJ2-7. CDR1 is KGHSH, CDR2 LQKENI, per germline. This CDR3 is built from 13 residues.